This paragraph covers one T cell receptor beta chain sequence. What antigen it recognizes has not been identified. Per-base qualities were not stored, and no clone one base away is much larger. These data belong to a study of shared clonotypes between healthy human individuals (dated by TCRdb to 2019 to 2021). Background for the entire study: Two women and a few men aged 18 to 49 years were included in the cohort. To increase sequencing depth and limit assay-specific biases, TCR repertoire library preparation and sequencing were carried out by different laboratories using diverse techniques. Per donor, three plates each were used for CD4 naive and CD4 memory, two for CD8 naive, and one for CD8 memory. Per donor, leukapheresis produced somewhere between about 0.94 and 9 billion PBMCs. To estimate repertoire size and how much clonotypes are shared between individuals, the study performed deep sequencing of blood TCR repertoires from a few healthy adults.

TCR CDR3 regions were amplified from genomic DNA by multiplex PCR using the deep immunoSEQ assay. Extracted genomic DNA from each cell subset was spread evenly across all wells of several immunoSEQ 96-well plates, with each plate serving as a replicate. For sorted subsets, about 210 ng of genomic DNA, equivalent to some 33,000 T cell genomes, went into each replicate PCR. Purified libraries were quantified with a Qubit 3.0 fluorometer, sized on a Bioanalyzer 2100, and re-quantified with the KAPA Library Quantification kit. Every immunoSEQ 96-well plate was sequenced on a separate single-read 150-cycle Illumina NextSeq 550 flow cell. The paper's processing steps were these. Because only junctional sequences without quality scores were contained in the immunoSEQ output, filtering matching that applied to full-length reads could not be performed. To assign V/J genes and CDR3, sequences were annotated using PyIR, a Python wrapper for IgBLAST v1.9, with IMGT germline references. Any read was removed if the V/J assignment was weak (E-value above 1e-6), the CDR3 was missing, or the read contained stop codons, out-of-frame junctions, or ambiguous translated residues. V3J clonotypes were defined by identical inferred V gene, J gene, and CDR3 amino acid sequence. To compute the percentage overlap between repertoires, the number of shared unique clonotypes was divided by the size of the smaller repertoire. Richness of each repertoire was evaluated using RTK rarefaction, the Chao1 estimator, and Recon v2.1 estimates of unobserved clonotypes. OLGA was used to compute generation probabilities for all TCRbeta clonotypes that the gDNA method yielded from a handful of donors. TCRdb took over this immuneACCESS table, retaining in-frame rearrangements with V and J assigned. Such tables are incomplete; in checked studies, under half of the missing clones stem from an unresolved V gene, and the remainder is unexplained. That table is the source of V, J and clone size, and D and trimming were worked out from the DNA. This sample comprises 950,000 to 1,300,000 clones, around 74% of them detected only once. The leading ten clones occupy approximately 1.5% of the sample.

The donors were healthy, HIV-negative adults with no recently reported acute infections or vaccinations. Only Caucasian adults living in Nashville, Tennessee, USA were represented among the donors. Magnetic negative selection was used to enrich CD4+ T cells, after which naive cells were positively selected on CD45RA and the negative fraction became the memory subset. Blood was collected by leukapheresis, and PBMCs were isolated by Ficoll-Histopaque density gradient centrifugation and then cryopreserved in liquid nitrogen vapor phase. Purity and quantity of every magnetically sorted T cell population were checked by analytical flow cytometry. Genomic DNA was isolated from every sorted fraction and measured by UV absorbance on a Nanodrop 2000c. Study-wide findings and limitations: Sampling was restricted to blood, and TCR repertoires in tissues likely differ from the TCR repertoires found in blood. Pairwise subsampling led to the expectation that sequencing depth would affect the degree of clonotype sharing among donors. The genetic and exposure-history diversity represented was limited by the small number of donors. Higher generation probabilities were observed for clonotypes shared by all four sorted-subset donors than for non-shared clonotypes. Rarefaction of sorted-subset datasets indicated incomplete sequencing despite the large sequencing depth. When several donors were compared, the shared fraction of clonotypes was roughly 4.8% for naive CD4, less than 4% for naive CD8, 2.3% for memory CD4, and 0.4% for memory CD8. Estimated clonotype richness was generally larger for naive than for memory subsets.

This TCR derives from a man younger than 35 in good health. Sequencing input: memory CD4+ T cells sorted from blood. The cell subset or site label, read with the paper, signifies: CD45RA-negative fraction.

The DNA reads TGTGCCAGCAGCGCTTTCTCAAGGCCAGAGCAGTACTTC. Translated, it gives CASSAFSRPEQYF. The sequence is built from TRBV7-6 and TRBJ2-7; the D gene assignment is ambiguous. From a lookup of the germline V gene, CDR1 and CDR2 are SGHVS and FNYEAQ. From the cysteine up to the phenylalanine, the CDR3 has a length of 13 residues. The DNA shown is the 39-base CDR3, in frame from base 1. V lost 5 bases and J lost 7 bases; the stretch between them is 15 bases long.